These 25 T cell receptor beta chains were sequenced from one sample in a study of shared clonotypes between healthy human individuals. This table comes from immunoSEQ multiplex PCR, and its TCRdb copy is limited to in-frame clones, with some not included. The table records millions of clones, just over 90% of them present only once. The sequencing sample was made of naive CD4+ T cells from PBMCs. Subset denoted: CD45RA+ positively selected. Receptors originate from a man aged 18 to 29 in good health. Some clones in this sample may be carry-over from other donors' samples.

The chain combines TRBV6-1 with TRBJ2-2; D uncertain. CDR3 length: 15 residues. Trimming left V 7 bases short and J 7 bases short, with 19 bases between. Germline assignment: CDR1 MNHNS and CDR2 SASEGT. CDR3 bases: TGTGCCAGCATCCCTATCAGAAACACCATCGGGGAGCTGTTTTTT. This encodes CASIPIRNTIGELFF.

The V gene is TRBV5-4, the J gene TRBJ2-3, with D uncertain. The CDR3 runs 14 residues. V was trimmed by 7 bases and J by 0 bases, leaving 12 bases between them. Germline-derived CDR1 and CDR2 are SGHNT and YYREEE (reference sequence). CDR3 protein: CASQISSSTDTQYF. The CDR3 nucleotides read TGTGCCAGCCAAATCAGCTCTAGCACAGATACGCAGTATTTT.

As for this clone: This sample also contains other DNA sequences that code for the same CDR3. The CDR3 here is CASSLGAGDTQYF. CDR3 DNA: TGTGCCAGCAGCTTAGGTGCAGGGGATACGCAGTATTTT. This chain joins TRBV11-2 and TRBJ2-3; D perhaps matches TRBD1 (5 bases). The germline CDR1 and CDR2 sequences are SGHAT and FQNNGV. V was cut by 1 base and J by 6 bases, with 8 bases left in between. This CDR3 comprises 13 residues.

The V call is TRBV29-1, the J call TRBJ2-3, with 9 bases matching TRBD2. The CDR3 is made up of 14 amino acids. Germline V CDR1 and CDR2: SQVTM, ANQGSEA. J gave up 5 bases and V 6 bases, and 9 bases lay outside the gene matches. The CDR3 is CSVGKVAGEDTQYF. As DNA, the CDR3 is TGCAGCGTGGGAAAAGTAGCGGGAGAAGATACGCAGTATTTT.

This chain links TRBV6-5 with TRBJ2-5, with D tentatively TRBD2 (5 bases). CDR1 is MNHEY and CDR2 is SVGAGI in the germline V gene. V lost 6 bases and J 5 bases, leaving 16 bases between the germline ends. The CDR3 has 14 residues. In nucleotides, the CDR3 is TGTGCCAGCAGCCCGAACCGGGGAATGGAGACCCAGTACTTC. Amino acids: CASSPNRGMETQYF.

Points on this clone: The sample contains more than one DNA sequence encoding this CDR3. The DNA of the CDR3 is TGTGCCAGCAGTCGACAAGGACCGAACACTGAAGCTTTCTTT. Encoded protein: CASSRQGPNTEAFF. The chain employs TRBV9 and TRBJ1-1, with D uncertain. Germline V gives CDR1 SGDLS, CDR2 YYNGEE. The length of the CDR3 is 14 residues. The V gene lost 5 bases and the J gene lost 1 base, with 12 bases spanning the gap.

The chain employs TRBV6-5 and TRBJ1-2; tentative D call: TRBD1 (6 bases). Germline V lookup: CDR1 MNHEY, CDR2 SVGAGI. The V end lost 6 bases, the J end lost 7 bases, and 18 bases lay between the germline ends. CDR3 size: 14 residues. The CDR3 nucleotides are TGTGCCAGCAGCCGACAGGATACAGGGTTTGGCTACACCTTC. This translates into CASSRQDTGFGYTF.

V and J are TRBV11-1 and TRBJ2-7; 7 nucleotides align to TRBD2. With V trimmed by 1 base and J by 7 bases, 13 bases remained unmatched. This CDR3 spans 16 amino acids. The germline gives CDR1 SGHAT, CDR2 FQDESV (reference sequence). This chain's CDR3 is CASSLESPSGAKEQYF. DNA for the CDR3: TGTGCCAGCAGCTTAGAATCGCCCAGCGGGGCGAAGGAGCAGTACTTC.

J is TRBJ2-7 and V is TRBV5-1, with TRBD2 identical over 8 bases. Germline CDR1 reads SGHRS; CDR2 reads YFSETQ. The V segment lost 2 bases and the J segment 2 bases; nucleotides outside the gene matches: 6. The CDR3 has 15 residues. CDR3 coding DNA: TGCGCCAGCAGCTTACTAGCGGACGATACCTACGAGCAGTACTTC. Its protein product is CASSLLADDTYEQYF.

This chain joins TRBV9 and TRBJ2-7, with 7 bases aligning to TRBD1. Per germline, CDR1 SGDLS and CDR2 YYNGEE. The CDR3 loop spans 12 amino acids. The V gene end was trimmed by 2 bases and the J gene end by 7 bases; junction bases not matched to a gene: 3. As DNA, the CDR3 is TGTGCCAGCAGCGTGTCAGGGGGAGAGCAGTACTTC. Its translation: CASSVSGGEQYF.

The genes are TRBV7-3 and TRBJ2-7; D is unresolved. The V end lost 8 bases, the J end lost 2 bases, and 13 bases lay between the germline ends. Germline CDR1 and CDR2: SGHTA and FQGTGA. The CDR3 contains 13 residues. CDR3 nucleotides: TGTGCCAGCTACCTCAGGCAACCCTACGAGCAGTACTTC. The encoded protein is CASYLRQPYEQYF.

The gene calls are TRBV19 and TRBJ1-5; D is unclear. In germline, CDR1 is LNHDA, CDR2 SQIVND (reference sequence). This CDR3 region has 15 residues. The V end lost 4 bases, the J end lost 2 bases, and 12 bases lay between the germline ends. The CDR3 DNA reads as TGTGCCAGTAGTAGGTCGGGGAATGGCAATCAGCCCCAGCATTTT. Translated: CASSRSGNGNQPQHF.

The rearrangement uses TRBV12-5 and TRBJ2-3; unclear D gene. This CDR3 contains 13 residues. The V end lost 1 base, the J end lost 6 bases, and 8 bases lay between the germline ends. CDR1 is LGHNT and CDR2 is FRNRAP in the germline V gene. CDR3 nucleotides: TGTGCTAGTGGTTTGGGGGGTAGGGATACGCAGTATTTT. This sequence encodes CASGLGGRDTQYF.

The CDR3 here is CASSQDRVKAKNIQYF. The CDR3 DNA reads as TGTGCCAGTAGCCAGGACAGGGTTAAAGCCAAAAACATTCAGTACTTC. This chain connects TRBV19 to TRBJ2-4; 8 nucleotides match TRBD1. The V gene's germline CDR1 is LNHDA and CDR2 SQIVND (reference sequence). This CDR3 is built from 16 residues. J gave up 0 bases and V 6 bases, and 7 bases lay outside the gene matches.

The chain recombines TRBV5-5 with TRBJ1-5; D remains ambiguous. Trimming took 4 bases from V and 7 from J, leaving 18 bases between them. CDR3 length: 15 residues. CDR1 is SGHKS and CDR2 is YYEKEE in the germline V gene (reference sequence). The CDR3 is CASSPMTPTGQPQHF. CDR3 nucleotide sequence: TGTGCCAGCAGCCCAATGACACCTACGGGGCAGCCCCAGCATTTT.

Worth noting for this clone: The sample has other DNA sequences that encode this CDR3 too. This chain uses TRBV5-4 with TRBJ2-3; TRBD2 might be the D (5 bases). The V end lost 1 base, the J end lost 2 bases, and 11 bases lay between the germline ends. The CDR3 runs to 15 residues. Per germline, CDR1 SGHNT and CDR2 YYREEE (reference sequence). CDR3 DNA: TGTGCCAGCAGCTTGTCCAGCGGCAACACAGATACGCAGTATTTT. Translating it yields CASSLSSGNTDTQYF. The full variable domain, with the rest looked up from reference TRBV5-4 and TRBJ2-3, is ETGVTQSPTHLIKTRGQQVTLRCSSQSGHNTVSWYQQALGQGPQFIFQYYREEENGRGNFPPRFSGLQFPNYSSELNVNALELDDSALYLCASSLSSGNTDTQYFGPGTRLTVL.

This clone was recorded only once. The chain combines TRBV5-1 with TRBJ2-7; the match to TRBD1 covers 8 bases. Trimming cost V 4 bases and J 1 base; bases outside gene matches: 10. Germline-derived CDR1 and CDR2 are SGHRS and YFSETQ. This CDR3 contains 16 residues. The chain's CDR3 is CASSPQGGTGSYEQYF. The DNA of the CDR3 is TGCGCCAGCAGCCCTCAAGGTGGGACAGGATCCTACGAGCAGTACTTC.

A remark on this clone: Distinct nucleotide sequences in the sample also encode this CDR3. V and J are TRBV5-1 and TRBJ1-5, with 8 positions matching TRBD1. V lost 0 bases, J lost 5 bases, and 4 bases stayed unmatched. Germline values: CDR1 SGHRS, CDR2 YFSETQ. The CDR3 length is 15 residues. The CDR3 loop reads CASSLGGTGDQPQHF. The DNA for the CDR3 is TGCGCCAGCAGCTTGGGCGGGACAGGAGATCAGCCCCAGCATTTT.

The chain employs TRBV7-2 and TRBJ2-1; D gene ambiguous. CDR1 and CDR2 (germline): SGHTA, FQGNSA. The CDR3 loop spans 15 amino acids. Trimming took off 5 bases at V and 0 bases at J, with 11 bases between the two ends. The CDR3 nucleotides read TGTGCCAGCAGCCGAGGTGCTGCCTCCTACAATGAGCAGTTCTTC. It encodes CASSRGAASYNEQFF.

This clone was seen once. The chain uses TRBV29-1 and TRBJ2-3; TRBD2 agrees at 11 bases. This CDR3 is built from 14 residues. Germline CDR1 and CDR2: SQVTM and ANQGSEA. V was pared by 4 bases and J by 5 bases, with 5 bases of the junction left unmatched. The CDR3 DNA is TGCAGCGTTGGACCTAGCGGGAGGAAAGATACGCAGTATTTT. It yields the protein CSVGPSGRKDTQYF.

This chain uses TRBV2 with TRBJ2-7; D remains unclear. From germline, CDR1 is SNHLY and CDR2 FYNNEI. The CDR3 has 13 amino acids. The V end lost 6 bases, the J end lost 3 bases, and 12 bases lay between the germline ends. The CDR3 protein is CASRVDSNYEQYF. In nucleotides, the CDR3 is TGTGCCAGCAGGGTAGACTCCAACTACGAGCAGTACTTC.

This chain connects TRBV28 to TRBJ2-7; no clear D. V was shortened by 4 bases and J by 2 bases, with 9 bases between the two germline ends. Germline-derived CDR1 and CDR2 are MDHEN and SYDVKM. This CDR3 is 13 amino acids long. In nucleotides, the CDR3 is TGTGCCAGCAGTTCCGAGACCCCCTACGAGCAGTACTTC. It is translated as CASSSETPYEQYF.

The genes are TRBV7-6 and TRBJ2-2; TRBD2 might be the D (6 bases). The CDR3 has 14 amino acids. CDR1 is SGHVS, CDR2 FNYEAQ, per germline. Trimming took off 4 bases at V and 6 bases at J, with 12 bases between the two ends. In DNA form, the CDR3 reads TGTGCCAGCAGCTCGGGACTGGGGGCCGGGGAGCTGTTTTTT. Its protein product is CASSSGLGAGELFF.

The chain carries TRBV6-1 and TRBJ1-1; tentatively, D is TRBD1 (6 bases). CDR1 is MNHNS, CDR2 SASEGT, per germline. Trimming removed 7 bases at V and 1 base at J, with 13 bases between. This CDR3 has 14 residues. CDR3 DNA: TGTGCCAGCACCCGGGACAACCCGAACACTGAAGCTTTCTTT. This gives the protein CASTRDNPNTEAFF.

The J gene is TRBJ2-1, the V gene TRBV7-9, with 7 bases aligning to TRBD2. The V segment lost 4 bases and the J segment 0 bases; nucleotides outside the gene matches: 3. The germline CDR1 and CDR2 sequences are SEHNR and FQNEAQ (reference sequence). CDR3 size: 15 residues. This CDR3 reads CASSSGTNSYNEQFF. DNA of the CDR3: TGTGCCAGCAGCTCCGGGACTAACTCCTACAATGAGCAGTTCTTC.